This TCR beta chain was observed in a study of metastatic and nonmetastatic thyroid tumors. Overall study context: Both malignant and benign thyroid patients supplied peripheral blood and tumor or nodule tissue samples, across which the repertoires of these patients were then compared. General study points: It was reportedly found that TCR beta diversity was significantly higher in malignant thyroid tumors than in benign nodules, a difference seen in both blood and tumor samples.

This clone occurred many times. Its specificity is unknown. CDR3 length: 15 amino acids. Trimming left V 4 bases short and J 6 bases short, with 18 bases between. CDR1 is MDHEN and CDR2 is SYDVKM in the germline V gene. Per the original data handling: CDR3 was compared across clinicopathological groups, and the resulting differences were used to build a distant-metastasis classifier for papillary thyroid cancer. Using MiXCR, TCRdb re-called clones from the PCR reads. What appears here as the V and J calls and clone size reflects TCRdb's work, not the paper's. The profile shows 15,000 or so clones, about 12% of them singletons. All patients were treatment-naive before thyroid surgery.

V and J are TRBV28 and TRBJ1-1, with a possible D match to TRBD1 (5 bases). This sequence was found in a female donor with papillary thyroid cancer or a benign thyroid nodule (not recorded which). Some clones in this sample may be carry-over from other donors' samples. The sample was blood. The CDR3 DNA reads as TGTGCCAGCAGTTCCGCGTGGGAGGGGCAGGCTGAAGCTTTCTTT. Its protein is CASSSAWEGQAEAFF.